This T cell receptor (beta chain) came from a study of early T cells in non-severe SARS-CoV-2 infection (dated by TCRdb to the early 2020s). Broadly, across the study: TCR sequencing used bulk RNA from unsorted whole blood, so alpha and beta chains could not be paired.

CDR1 LNHDA and CDR2 SQIVND are derived from the germline V gene (reference sequence). V lost 8 bases and J lost 4 bases; the stretch between them is 20 bases long. The CDR3 runs 15 residues from the cysteine to the phenylalanine. The CDR3 DNA has 45 bases and is translated from base 1. Summary of the overall study and its limitations: Matching against VDJdb was skewed toward anti-spike CD8 responses, likely underestimated virus-specific expansions, and missed private and CD4 specificities.

Worth noting for this clonotype: It has no known antigen specificity. No qualities accompany the bases; no much larger clone lies one base away.

Set within a cohort of healthcare workers in London, UK, this nested case-control study involved weekly PCR testing of nasopharyngeal swabs along with blood sampling. Healthcare workers were recruited between 23 and 31 March 2020, during the week of the UK lockdown, and were followed weekly for up to about 15 weeks. The library came from 5' RACE. The run used a NextSeq 500. Unique molecular identifiers were attached to individual cDNA molecules in the TCR library protocol so that sequencing error and PCR bias could be corrected. Both TCR alpha and beta chains were sequenced, and tight co-correlation was observed between alpha and beta sequence abundances in each sample. As for the original processing: Decombinator V4 was used to annotate the V gene, J gene and CDR3 of the TCR sequences. Expanded TCRs were defined as changing significantly between any two time points under a Poisson model with p below 0.0001. TCR abundances were normalised to the total number of TCRs sequenced per sample and expressed as counts per million. TRAV1-2 paired with TRAJ12, TRAJ20 or TRAJ33 defined MAIT TCRs, while TRAV10 paired with TRAJ18 defined iNKT TCRs. VDJdb, accessed 1 November 2021, was searched for CMV, EBV and SARS-CoV-2 annotated TCRs, excluding TCRs annotated for multiple antigens. The public reads were run again by TCRdb, first through fastp at Q25 and then through MiXCR, and only productive beta chains were kept. Records with the same CDR3 protein are collapsed into one entry carrying the most frequent genes and DNA. TCRdb assigned the V and J calls; the authors' analysis was not used. The table for this sample lists 60,000 to 85,000 distinct CDR3 sequences; around 15% of them were counted only once. Of the sample, approximately 12% falls within the top ten clones.

The sequence was collected from an adult who was a healthcare worker with PCR-confirmed SARS-CoV-2 infection or an uninfected control (not recorded which). The chain is made from TRBV19 and TRBJ1-2; a weak D assignment points to TRBD1 (6 bases agree). The sequenced material came from whole blood. The CDR3 region reads CASWETHRDSYGYTF. In nucleotides, the sequence is TGTGCCAGTTGGGAGACCCACAGGGATAGCTATGGCTACACCTTC.